This T cell receptor (beta chain) appears in the sequencing data of a study of immune characterization of retroperitoneal liposarcoma. This clonotype is classed as medium-sized. TCRdb ran MiXCR on the PCR reads and lists one entry per CDR3 protein. The sample contains fewer than 14,000 distinct CDR3 sequences, about 30% of which appear only once. Trimming cost V 7 bases and J 6 bases, with 19 bases left between them. Germline CDR1 and CDR2: MNHEY and SMNVEV (reference sequence). The CDR3 contains 15 residues. V and J are TRBV27 and TRBJ2-1; weak D call: TRBD1 (6 bases). The sequence came from a male donor with retroperitoneal liposarcoma. The sample comprised tumor tissue. In DNA form, the CDR3 reads TGTGCCAGCATGGTCTCCAGGGGTGGTCTCAATGAGCAGTTCTTC. Encoded protein: CASMVSRGGLNEQFF.